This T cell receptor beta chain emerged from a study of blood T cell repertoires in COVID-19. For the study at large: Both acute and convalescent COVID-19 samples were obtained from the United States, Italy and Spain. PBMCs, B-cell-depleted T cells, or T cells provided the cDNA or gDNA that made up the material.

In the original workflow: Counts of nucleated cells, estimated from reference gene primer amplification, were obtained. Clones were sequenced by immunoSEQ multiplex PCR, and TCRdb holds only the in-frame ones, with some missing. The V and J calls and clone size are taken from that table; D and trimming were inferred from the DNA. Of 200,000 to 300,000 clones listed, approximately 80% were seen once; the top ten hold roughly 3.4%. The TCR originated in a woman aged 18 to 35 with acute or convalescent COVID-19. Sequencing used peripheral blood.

The CDR3 DNA reads TGTGCCAGTACTATGGACAGGGAAACAGATACGCAGTATTTT. Its translation is CASTMDRETDTQYF. The chain joins TRBV19 to TRBJ2-3, with 8 positions matching TRBD1. The CDR3 runs to 14 residues. V dropped 7 bases and J dropped 3; count of bases not matched to a gene: 6. Germline V lookup: CDR1 LNHDA, CDR2 SQIVND (reference sequence).